The 13 T cell receptor beta chains below all came from one sample that was sequenced in a study of control samples from healthy donors and cancer patients. Sequencing used immunoSEQ multiplex PCR; TCRdb keeps in-frame clones, though not all of them. Of 85,000 to 95,000 clones in the sample, around 80% were seen once. Material for sequencing was blood. Source of these receptors: a woman in her fifties or sixties in good health.

The chain links TRBV5-1 to TRBJ2-1; 15 positions agree with TRBD2. CDR3 length: 17 amino acids. Germline CDR1 is SGHRS and CDR2 is YFSETQ. The junction had 4 bases not matched to a gene; V was cut back by 4 bases and J by 2 bases. The CDR3 nucleotides are TGCGCCAGCAGCCTGGGACTAGCGGGGGGTACCTACAATGAGCAGTTCTTC. Protein product: CASSLGLAGGTYNEQFF.

The V gene is TRBV19, the J gene TRBJ1-6; TRBD1 aligns across 9 bases. Trimming took 7 bases from V and 7 from J; bases not matched to a gene: 8. This CDR3 has 15 amino acids. Germline assignment: CDR1 LNHDA and CDR2 SQIVND (reference sequence). Written as DNA, the CDR3 is TGTGCCAGTACTCGAACCGGGACAGGGAATTCACCCCTCCACTTT. Its protein product is CASTRTGTGNSPLHF.

The rearrangement uses TRBV3-1 (or the pseudogene TRBV3-2) and TRBJ1-1; 7 nucleotides agree with TRBD1. Germline V lookup: CDR1 LGHDT, CDR2 YNNKEL (reference sequence). V lost 1 base and J lost 7; bases outside the gene matches: 6. The CDR3 is made up of 14 amino acids. The CDR3 bases are TGTGCCAGCAGCCAAGTACAGGGGTTTGATGAAGCTTTCTTT. This codes for CASSQVQGFDEAFF.

The chain has TRBV24-1 and TRBJ2-3; 8 bases line up with TRBD2. The CDR3 has 15 residues. V lost 4 bases and J lost 6; bases outside the gene matches: 8. The germline V gene encodes CDR1 KGHDR and CDR2 SFDVKD. CDR3 loop: CATSDPGLEGDTQYF. The DNA for the CDR3 is TGTGCCACCAGTGACCCGGGACTAGAAGGGGATACGCAGTATTTT.

The chain links TRBV5-8 to TRBJ1-2; D remains unclear. V lost 4 bases to trimming and J lost 12 bases, with 10 bases between them. Germline V CDR1 and CDR2: SGHTS, YDEGEE. The CDR3 loop spans 10 amino acids. Here the CDR3 DNA reads TGTGCCAGCAGCACGACACGCCACACCTTC. Amino acid sequence: CASSTTRHTF.

Only one count was recorded for this clone. The gene calls are TRBV3-1 (or the pseudogene TRBV3-2) and TRBJ1-6; D call uncertain. V lost 4 bases and J lost 9, with 16 bases in between. The CDR3 contains 15 residues. The V gene's germline CDR1 is LGHDT and CDR2 YNNKEL (reference sequence). CDR3 sequence reads: CASSLWGGKSSPLHF. The CDR3, as DNA: TGTGCCAGCAGCCTCTGGGGAGGGAAGAGTTCACCCCTCCACTTT.

The chain is built from TRBV6-2 or TRBV6-3 and TRBJ2-1, with unresolved D. The CDR3 consists of 12 residues. Germline CDR1 is MNHEY and CDR2 is SVGEGT. V was cut by 2 bases and J by 6 bases, with 5 bases left in between. The CDR3 nucleotides read TGTGCCAGCAGTTACCCCACCAATGAGCAGTTCTTC. Its translation is CASSYPTNEQFF.

The chain has TRBV6-2 or TRBV6-3 and TRBJ2-4; 8 nucleotides line up with TRBD2. This CDR3 comprises 17 residues. Germline values: CDR1 MNHEY, CDR2 SVGEGT. The junction had 15 bases not matched to a gene; V was cut back by 6 bases and J by 5 bases. The CDR3 is CASSPTGAGGHQNIQYF. DNA for the CDR3: TGTGCCAGCAGCCCCACGGGGGCGGGAGGACATCAAAACATTCAGTACTTC.

This chain connects TRBV5-3 to TRBJ1-1; D remains unclear. TRBV5-3 belongs to the ORF category, with a function that is uncertain. This CDR3 is built from 14 residues. Trimming pared 4 bases from V and 0 bases from J, leaving 10 bases between. The CDR3 sequence is CARSRETMNTEAFF. Written as DNA, the CDR3 is TGTGCCAGAAGCCGGGAGACCATGAACACTGAAGCTTTCTTT.

The chain couples TRBV5-1 to TRBJ2-7; TRBD1 agrees at 8 bases. V lost 5 bases and J lost 1; bases outside the gene matches: 2. CDR3 size: 13 residues. In germline, CDR1 is SGHRS, CDR2 YFSETQ. DNA for the CDR3: TGCGCCAGCAGACAGGGGGGATCCTACGAGCAGTACTTC. Translated: CASRQGGSYEQYF.

This clone was seen a few times. The chain joins TRBV10-3 to TRBJ2-1; D remains unclear. Per germline, CDR1 ENHRY and CDR2 SYGVKD. This CDR3 region has 13 residues. Trimming took 3 bases from V and 6 from J, leaving 9 bases between them. The CDR3 bases are TGTGCCATCAGTGAACAATCGCGCAATGAGCAGTTCTTC. Protein sequence: CAISEQSRNEQFF.

The rearrangement links TRBV5-1 to TRBJ2-1, with a weak D call TRBD1 (5 bases). Germline loops: CDR1 SGHRS, CDR2 YFSETQ. Between the trimmed V and J ends, which lost 0 bases and 5 bases, there was a span of 9 bases. CDR3 length equals 14 residues. The CDR3 nucleotides are TGCGCCAGCAGCTTGGTTCAGGACAACAATGAGCAGTTCTTC. Translated: CASSLVQDNNEQFF.

In regard to this clone: Other DNA sequences in this specimen translate into the identical CDR3. This chain links TRBV18 with TRBJ2-5, with D tentatively TRBD2 (5 bases). Trimming stripped 2 bases from V and 2 bases from J, with 6 bases between. The CDR3 is made up of 13 amino acids. Germline V CDR1 and CDR2: KGHSH, LQKENI. The CDR3 here is CASSPGLQETQYF. For the CDR3, the DNA is TGTGCCAGCTCACCAGGACTGCAAGAGACCCAGTACTTC. The full variable domain, in which reference TRBV18 and TRBJ2-5 provide the parts outside the CDR3, is NAGVMQNPRHLVRRRGQEARLRCSPMKGHSHVYWYRQLPEEGLKFMVYLQKENIIDESGMPKERFSAEFPKEGPSILRIQQVVRGDSAAYFCASSPGLQETQYFGPGTRLLVL.